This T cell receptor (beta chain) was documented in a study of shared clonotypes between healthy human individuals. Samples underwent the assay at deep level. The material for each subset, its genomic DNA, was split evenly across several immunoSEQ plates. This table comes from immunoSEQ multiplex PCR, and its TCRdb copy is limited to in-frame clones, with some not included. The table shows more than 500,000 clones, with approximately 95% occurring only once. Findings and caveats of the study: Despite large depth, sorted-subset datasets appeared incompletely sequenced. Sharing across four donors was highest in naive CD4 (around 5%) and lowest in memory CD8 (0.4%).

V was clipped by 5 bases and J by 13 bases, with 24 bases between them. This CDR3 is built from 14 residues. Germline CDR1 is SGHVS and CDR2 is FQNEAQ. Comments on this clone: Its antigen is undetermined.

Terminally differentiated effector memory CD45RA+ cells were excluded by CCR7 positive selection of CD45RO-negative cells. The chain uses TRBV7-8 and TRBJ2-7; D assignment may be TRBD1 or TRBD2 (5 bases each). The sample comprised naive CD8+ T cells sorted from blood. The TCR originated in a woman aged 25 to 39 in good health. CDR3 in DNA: TGTGCCAGCAGCCCAACCGGGACCCCGACAAGGTGCTACTTC. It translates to CASSPTGTPTRCYF.